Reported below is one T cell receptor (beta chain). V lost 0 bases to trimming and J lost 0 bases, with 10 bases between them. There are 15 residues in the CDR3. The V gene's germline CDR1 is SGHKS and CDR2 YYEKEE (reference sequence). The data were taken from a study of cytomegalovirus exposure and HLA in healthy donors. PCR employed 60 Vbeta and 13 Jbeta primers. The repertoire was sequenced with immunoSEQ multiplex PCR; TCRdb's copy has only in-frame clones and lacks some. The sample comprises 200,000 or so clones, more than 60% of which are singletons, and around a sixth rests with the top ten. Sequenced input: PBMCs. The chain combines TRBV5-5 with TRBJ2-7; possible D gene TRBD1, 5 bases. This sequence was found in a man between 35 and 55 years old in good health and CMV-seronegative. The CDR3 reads CASSLGGISSYEQYF. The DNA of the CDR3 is TGTGCCAGCAGCTTGGGGGGCATAAGCTCCTACGAGCAGTACTTC. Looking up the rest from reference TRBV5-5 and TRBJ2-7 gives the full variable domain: DAGVTQSPTHLIKTRGQQVTLRCSPISGHKSVSWYQQVLGQGPQFIFQYYEKEERGRGNFPDRFSARQFPNYSSELNVNALLLGDSALYLCASSLGGISSYEQYFGPGTRLTVT.